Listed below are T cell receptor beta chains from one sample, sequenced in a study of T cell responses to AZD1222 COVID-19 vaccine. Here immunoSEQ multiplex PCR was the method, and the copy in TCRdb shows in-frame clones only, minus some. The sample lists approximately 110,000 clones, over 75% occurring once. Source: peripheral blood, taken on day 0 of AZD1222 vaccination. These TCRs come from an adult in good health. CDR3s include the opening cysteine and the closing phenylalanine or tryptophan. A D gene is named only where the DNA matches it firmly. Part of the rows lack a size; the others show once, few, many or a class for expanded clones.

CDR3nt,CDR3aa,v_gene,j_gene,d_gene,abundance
TGCAGCGTTGATTCGGGGGGCGATGAGCAGTACTTC,CSVDSGGDEQYF,TRBV29-1,TRBJ2-7,NA,NA
TGTGCCAGTAGCCCGGAATTCGCTAAGGGCTACACCTTC,CASSPEFAKGYTF,TRBV19,TRBJ1-2,NA,NA
TGTGCCAGCAGCTTTTACAGGTACAATGAGCAGTTCTTC,CASSFYRYNEQFF,TRBV7-2,TRBJ2-1,NA,NA
TGTGCCAGCAGTTTCTCGGGCATTAACTATGGCTACACCTTC,CASSFSGINYGYTF,TRBV28,TRBJ1-2,NA,few
TGTGCCATCAGTGAGTCAATTAGCAATGAGCAGTTCTTC,CAISESISNEQFF,TRBV10-3,TRBJ2-1,NA,NA
TGTGCCAGCAGCTTGGTCCAAGAGACCCAGTACTTC,CASSLVQETQYF,TRBV5-6,TRBJ2-5,NA,NA
TGTGCCACCAGCAGGGCCGGGGACGACACTGAAGCTTTCTTT,CATSRAGDDTEAFF,TRBV15,TRBJ1-1,NA,NA
TGTGCCAGCAGTTTAGGGAACAATGAGCAGTTCTTC,CASSLGNNEQFF,TRBV27,TRBJ2-1,NA,NA
TGTGCCTCCACGGCCGGGGGAGCAAAGTCAGATACGCAGTATTTT,CASTAGGAKSDTQYF,TRBV9,TRBJ2-3,NA,NA
TGTGCCAGCAGCGCGACCGGGACAGGGGGGCAGTACTTC,CASSATGTGGQYF,TRBV9,TRBJ2-5,TRBD1,NA
TGTGCCAGCAGGGAGGTGGGATTTAGCTCCTACGAGCAGTACTTC,CASREVGFSSYEQYF,TRBV6-5,TRBJ2-7,NA,NA
TGTGCCAGCTCACCCCGCCCCCGCGGTACAACTAATGAAAAACTGTTTTTT,CASSPRPRGTTNEKLFF,TRBV18,TRBJ1-4,NA,NA
TGCGCCAGCAGCGCGTACGGGGGGGGGCAGGGGACTGAAGCTTTCTTT,CASSAYGGGQGTEAFF,TRBV4-3,TRBJ1-1,NA,NA
TGTGCCAGCAGTTACGGAGACGCGCGGGACTATTCACCCCTCCACTTT,CASSYGDARDYSPLHF,TRBV6-5,TRBJ1-6,NA,few
TGTGCCAGTAGCGGGGGGTCTCCCCTCCACTTT,CASSGGSPLHF,TRBV19,TRBJ1-6,NA,NA
TGCGCCAGCAGCCGCCCCGGACAGGGGGCCTACGAGCAGTACTTC,CASSRPGQGAYEQYF,TRBV5-1,TRBJ2-7,TRBD1,NA
TGTGCCAGCAAGGAACTGACTAGACGCACAGATACGCAGTATTTT,CASKELTRRTDTQYF,TRBV2,TRBJ2-3,NA,NA
TGTGCCAGCAGCCGACCGGGACATCCCTACGAGCAGTACTTC,CASSRPGHPYEQYF,TRBV3-1/TRBV3-2,TRBJ2-7,NA,NA
TGTGCCTGGAGTGTACTCGAGACCCTACCGGGGGAGCTGTTTTTT,CAWSVLETLPGELFF,TRBV30,TRBJ2-2,NA,once
TGTGCCAGCAGCCCCGCCGGACAGGGGTCAGAGACCCAGTACTTC,CASSPAGQGSETQYF,TRBV7-9,TRBJ2-5,TRBD1,NA
TGTGCCAGCAGCTTCACTATGGACGAGCAGTACTTC,CASSFTMDEQYF,TRBV5-6,TRBJ2-7,NA,NA
TGCAGTGCTAGTAAAGGAACGAACACTGAAGCTTTCTTT,CSASKGTNTEAFF,TRBV20-1,TRBJ1-1,NA,NA
TGTGCCAGCAGTTCAAGACCAGCCTACGAGCAGTACTTC,CASSSRPAYEQYF,TRBV27,TRBJ2-7,NA,NA
TGTGCCAGCAGTTGGCCCAGGGCGGATACGCAGTATTTT,CASSWPRADTQYF,TRBV6-5,TRBJ2-3,NA,NA
TGTGCCAGCAGTTTAGCCGGGACAGGGGGCCACGAGCAGTACTTC,CASSLAGTGGHEQYF,TRBV28,TRBJ2-7,TRBD1,NA
TGCGCCAGCAGCTTGACGTCCGTTAATGAAAAACTGTTTTTT,CASSLTSVNEKLFF,TRBV5-1,TRBJ1-4,NA,NA
TGCGCCAGCAGCCAAGAGGGAAGAGGTTACTACGAGCAGTACTTC,CASSQEGRGYYEQYF,TRBV4-3,TRBJ2-7,NA,NA
TGCGCCAGCAGTGAGTCGTACGCTAGCGGGAGTGATACGCAGTATTTT,CASSESYASGSDTQYF,TRBV10-2,TRBJ2-3,TRBD2,NA
TGTGCCAGCTCACTACAGGGATACGAGCAGTACTTC,CASSLQGYEQYF,TRBV18,TRBJ2-7,NA,few
TGCGCCAGCAAAGTGAGAAACACCATATATTTT,CASKVRNTIYF,TRBV4-1,TRBJ1-3,NA,NA
TGTGCCAGCAGGAAAAACAGGGGGATGCTGTCAGAAACTAATGAAAAACTGTTTTTT,CASRKNRGMLSETNEKLFF,TRBV7-2,TRBJ1-4,TRBD1,NA
TGTGCCAGCAGTAGACAGGGGAACACCGAAAAACTGTTTTTT,CASSRQGNTEKLFF,TRBV2,TRBJ1-4,TRBD1,NA
TGCGCCAGCAGCCCAGGGACAGGGAACACCGGGGAGCTGTTTTTT,CASSPGTGNTGELFF,TRBV5-1,TRBJ2-2,TRBD1,NA
TGTGCTAGTGGTTTAATAGGTGGAGGAGAATCCCAATTT,CASGLIGGGESQF,TRBV12-5,TRBJ1-1,NA,NA
TGTGCCAGCAGCTTGCAGGATCGCGAGCAGTACTTC,CASSLQDREQYF,TRBV5-6,TRBJ2-7,NA,once
TGTGCCAGCAGCCACGGGACTAGGATCAATGAGCAGTTCTTC,CASSHGTRINEQFF,TRBV3-1/TRBV3-2,TRBJ2-1,TRBD2,NA
TGCGCCAGTCTTACAGGGGGCAGCGTGAACACCGGGGAGCTGTTTTTT,CASLTGGSVNTGELFF,TRBV10-1,TRBJ2-2,TRBD1,NA
TGTGCCAGCAGCCCGCGGACAGGGACCAACTATGGCTACACCTTC,CASSPRTGTNYGYTF,TRBV4-2,TRBJ1-2,TRBD1,once
TGTGCCAGCAGCTTAGATGGTGGTAGTAGCGTTTACGAGCAGTACTTC,CASSLDGGSSVYEQYF,TRBV11-3,TRBJ2-7,NA,NA
TGTGCCAGCAGTGAGACTAGGGGGTATGGCTACACCTTC,CASSETRGYGYTF,TRBV6-1,TRBJ1-2,NA,NA
TGCGCCAGCAGCTTTGAGGACTCATACAATGAGCAGTTCTTC,CASSFEDSYNEQFF,TRBV5-1,TRBJ2-1,NA,NA
TGTGCCTGGAGTGTGGGGGAGACCCAGTACTTC,CAWSVGETQYF,TRBV30,TRBJ2-5,NA,once
TGTGCCAGCAGCCCGAGTCCCGGGACAGCCCGGCCTGGAAACACCATATATTTT,CASSPSPGTARPGNTIYF,TRBV14,TRBJ1-3,TRBD1,few
TGTGCCAGCAGCCAACGGACAGTAGACGAGCAGTACTTC,CASSQRTVDEQYF,TRBV14,TRBJ2-7,NA,NA
TGCGCCAGCAGCCCGGGGGTCGGACAGGGCAACGAGCAGTACTTC,CASSPGVGQGNEQYF,TRBV5-1,TRBJ2-7,TRBD1,NA
TGTGCCAGCAGCCGGTCCCCAGCGGGAGGGGACGAGCAGTACTTC,CASSRSPAGGDEQYF,TRBV5-4,TRBJ2-7,TRBD2,NA
TGTGCCAGCACCCCAGGCCCTTACTCCTACGAGCAGTACTTC,CASTPGPYSYEQYF,TRBV6-5,TRBJ2-7,NA,NA
TGTGCCAGCAGTTTAAGGCCTGGGGGTCACGATGAAAGTGATGAGCAGTTCTTC,CASSLRPGGHDESDEQFF,TRBV27,TRBJ2-1,NA,NA
TGCGCCAGCAGCTCCGGGACGACCACCTACAATGAGCAGTTCTTC,CASSSGTTTYNEQFF,TRBV5-1,TRBJ2-1,NA,once
TGTGCCAGCAGCCACTTACGGGGGCCCAATGAGCAGTTCTTC,CASSHLRGPNEQFF,TRBV3-1/TRBV3-2,TRBJ2-1,NA,NA